This T cell receptor beta chain originates from a study of graft-versus-host responses after intestinal transplantation. As for this clone: What it recognizes is unknown.

Using immunoSEQ multiplex PCR, the repertoire was profiled, and TCRdb retains in-frame clones only, with some absent. The sample shows 85,000 to 90,000 clones, almost 90% of them seen only once. CDR3 length: 12 residues. Germline values: CDR1 SGDLS, CDR2 YYNGEE. Trimming left V 4 bases short and J 8 bases short, with 10 bases between. Study-wide results and limits: Allografts from individuals with graft-donor T cell macrochimerism displayed high graft-versus-host to host-versus-graft clonal ratios.

The clonotype was recovered from a human donor who received an intestinal transplant. This chain joins TRBV9 and TRBJ2-1; D may be TRBD2 (5 bases). The sequencing used unstimulated CD4+ T cells sorted from spleen or lymph node cells, collected before intestinal transplant. CDR3 sequence (DNA): TGTGCCAGCAGCCCAGGACTCGATGAGCAGTTCTTC. This gives the protein CASSPGLDEQFF.